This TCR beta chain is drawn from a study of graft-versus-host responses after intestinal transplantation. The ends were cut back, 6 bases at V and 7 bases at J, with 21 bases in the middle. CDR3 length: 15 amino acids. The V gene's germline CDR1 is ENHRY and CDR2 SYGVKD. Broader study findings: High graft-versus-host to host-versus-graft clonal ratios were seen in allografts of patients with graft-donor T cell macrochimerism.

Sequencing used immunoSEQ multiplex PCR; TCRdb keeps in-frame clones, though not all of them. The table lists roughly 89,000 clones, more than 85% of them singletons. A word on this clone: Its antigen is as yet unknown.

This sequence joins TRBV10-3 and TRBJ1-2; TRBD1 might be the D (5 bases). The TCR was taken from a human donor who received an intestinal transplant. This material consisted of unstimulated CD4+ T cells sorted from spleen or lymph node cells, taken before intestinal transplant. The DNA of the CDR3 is TGTGCCATCAGGGACCAGCTAGGTCAGGGTGCTGGCTACACCTTC. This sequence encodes CAIRDQLGQGAGYTF.